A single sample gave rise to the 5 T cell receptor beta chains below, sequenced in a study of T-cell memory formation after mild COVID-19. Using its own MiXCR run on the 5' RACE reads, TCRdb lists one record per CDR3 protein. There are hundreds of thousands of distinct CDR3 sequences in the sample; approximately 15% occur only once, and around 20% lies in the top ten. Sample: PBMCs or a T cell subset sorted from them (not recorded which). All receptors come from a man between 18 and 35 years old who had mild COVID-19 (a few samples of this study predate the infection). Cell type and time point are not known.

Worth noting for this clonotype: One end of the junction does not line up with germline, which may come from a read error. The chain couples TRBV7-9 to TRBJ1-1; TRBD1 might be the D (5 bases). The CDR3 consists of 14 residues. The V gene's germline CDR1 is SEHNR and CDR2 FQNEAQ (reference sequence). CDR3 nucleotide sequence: TGTGCCGGCAGCTTAGCGCTCGACAGCAGTGAAGCTTTCTTT. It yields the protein CAGSLALDSSEAFF.

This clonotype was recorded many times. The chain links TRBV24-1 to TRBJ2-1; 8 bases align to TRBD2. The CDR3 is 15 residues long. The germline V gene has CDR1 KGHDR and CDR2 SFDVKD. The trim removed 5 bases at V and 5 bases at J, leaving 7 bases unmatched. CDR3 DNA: TGTGCCACCAGTGTGTCCGGGGGGGGGCACAATGAGCAGTTCTTC. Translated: CATSVSGGGHNEQFF.

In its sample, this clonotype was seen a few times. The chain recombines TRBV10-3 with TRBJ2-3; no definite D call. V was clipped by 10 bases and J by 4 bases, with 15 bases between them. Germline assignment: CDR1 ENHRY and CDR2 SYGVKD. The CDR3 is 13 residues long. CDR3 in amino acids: CATRGANSDTQYF. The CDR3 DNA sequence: TGTGCCACCAGAGGAGCGAATTCAGATACGCAGTATTTT.

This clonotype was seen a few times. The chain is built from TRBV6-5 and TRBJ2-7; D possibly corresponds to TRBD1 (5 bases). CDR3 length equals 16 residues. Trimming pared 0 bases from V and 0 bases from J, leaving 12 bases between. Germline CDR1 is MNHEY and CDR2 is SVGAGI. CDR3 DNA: TGTGCCAGCAGTTACTCTGCAGGGCGAAGCTCCTACGAGCAGTACGTC. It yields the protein CASSYSAGRSSYEQYV.

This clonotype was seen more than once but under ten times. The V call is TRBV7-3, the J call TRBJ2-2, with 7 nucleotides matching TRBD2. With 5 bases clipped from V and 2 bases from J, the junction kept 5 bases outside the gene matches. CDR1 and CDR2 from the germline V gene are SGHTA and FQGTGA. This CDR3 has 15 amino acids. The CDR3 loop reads CASSPPGGNTGELFF. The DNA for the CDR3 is TGTGCCAGCAGCCCCCCGGGGGGAAACACCGGGGAGCTGTTTTTT.